One T cell receptor beta chain is described in this entry. This entry is derived from a study of blood T cell repertoires in COVID-19. Study in general: T cells, B-cell-depleted T cells, or PBMCs provided the cDNA or gDNA that served as material.

In the authors' methods: Reference gene primer amplification in the assay estimated nucleated cell counts. Only in-frame clones appear in the TCRdb table, and some are missing; sequencing was by immunoSEQ multiplex PCR. V, J and clone size reflect that table, while D and trimming were determined from the DNA. The data show about 210,000 clones, with 86% seen just once and 5% to 7% held by the top ten. CDR3 length: 11 amino acids. The V and J ends lost 4 bases and 11 bases respectively, with 12 bases between them. Looked up from germline, CDR1 is SGHDT and CDR2 is YYEEEE. Sequencing was performed on PBMCs or T cells enriched from blood (not recorded which). The chain is built from TRBV5-6 and TRBJ1-2, with a tentative D call TRBD1 (6 bases). The sequence derives from a man aged 40-55 years with acute COVID-19. The DNA of the CDR3 is TGTGCCAGCAGCAGGGGGTATCATTACACCTTC. This codes for CASSRGYHYTF. Full variable domain (outside the CDR3, taken from reference TRBV5-6 and TRBJ1-2): DAGVTQSPTHLIKTRGQQVTLRCSPKSGHDTVSWYQQALGQGPQFIFQYYEEEERQRGNFPDRFSGHQFPNYSSELNVNALLLGDSALYLCASSRGYHYTFGSGTRLTVV.